These 25 T cell receptor beta chains were sequenced from one sample in a study of metastatic and nonmetastatic thyroid tumors. TCRdb used MiXCR to call clones anew from the PCR reads. Of 13,000 or so clones listed, under 25% are singletons. Thyroid surgery had not been preceded by any treatment in any patient. The sequencing input was blood. These TCRs come from a male donor with papillary thyroid cancer or a benign thyroid nodule (not recorded which). Some clones in this sample may be carry-over from other donors' samples.

On this clone itself: The limits of the CDR3 on the DNA are not certain, so only TCRdb's listed CDR3 is given. The rearrangement links TRBV13 to TRBJ1-1; no check of the table's D call, TRBD1, against the DNA was made. 21 amino acids form the CDR3, both terminal residues included. Germline V lookup: CDR1 PRHDT, CDR2 FYEKMQ (reference sequence). CDR3 sequence: CASSFYICSAPEGGRETEAFF.

This clone was detected a few times. The chain has TRBV6-2 or TRBV6-3 and TRBJ1-4, with 10 bases lining up with TRBD1. Unmatched junction bases numbered 6, after V lost 6 bases and J lost 8 bases. The CDR3 runs to 14 residues. Germline loops: CDR1 MNHEY, CDR2 SVGEGT. The CDR3 loop is CASSEGTGVEKLFF. CDR3 coding DNA: TGTGCCAGCAGCGAAGGGACAGGGGTCGAAAAACTGTTTTTT.

The chain joins TRBV7-9 to TRBJ2-7; 8 bases are shared with TRBD2. The trim removed 4 bases at V and 1 base at J, leaving 6 bases unmatched. Germline loops: CDR1 SEHNR, CDR2 FQNEAQ (reference sequence). CDR3 length: 15 amino acids. Written as DNA, the CDR3 is TGTGCCAGCAGCTCGACTAGCGTGGTTTCCTACGAGCAGTACTTC. Protein product: CASSSTSVVSYEQYF.

This clone has ten or more counts. Since no conserved phenylalanine or tryptophan closes the CDR3, a read error is the likely cause. Because the CDR3's place on the DNA is in doubt, the DNA is left out and the CDR3 is given as listed by TCRdb. This chain joins TRBV5-1 and TRBJ1-2; the D call of TRBD1 is as the table states it, not checked on the DNA. Ends included, the CDR3 has 12 residues. Germline V gene data show CDR1 as SGHRS and CDR2 as YFSETQ. The CDR3 reads CASSLDGASLHI.

V usage is TRBV19 and J usage is TRBJ2-3; 8 bases line up with TRBD1. The CDR3 is 15 residues long. Trimming cost V 5 bases and J 1 base; bases outside gene matches: 5. The germline gives CDR1 LNHDA, CDR2 SQIVND (reference sequence). CDR3 protein: CASSALDRGTDTQYF. For the CDR3, the DNA is TGTGCCAGTAGTGCCTTGGACAGGGGCACAGATACGCAGTATTTT.

By sample share, this clone is medium-sized. CDR3 in amino acids: CASSQEEGKLFF. The CDR3 nucleotides are TGTGCCAGCAGCCAAGAAGAGGGAAAACTGTTTTTT. The V gene is TRBV3-1, the J gene TRBJ1-4, with D hard to call. CDR1 and CDR2 (germline): LGHDT, YNNKEL (reference sequence). Trimming removed 0 bases from V and 10 bases from J, with 6 bases in between. This CDR3 has 12 residues.

This chain connects TRBV6-1 to TRBJ1-2, with a weak D call TRBD1 (5 bases). The CDR3 has 16 residues. Trimming took off 8 bases at V and 4 bases at J, with 23 bases between the two ends. Germline V gene lookup returns CDR1 MNHNS and CDR2 SASEGT. Here the CDR3 reads CASSRREGSGGYGYTF. DNA of the CDR3: TGTGCCAGCTCGCGCCGCGAGGGAAGCGGGGGCTATGGCTACACCTTC.

In its sample, this clone was seen many times. The V and J genes are TRBV7-9 and TRBJ2-1; TRBD2 agrees at 11 bases. With V trimmed by 11 bases and J by 8 bases, 8 bases remained unmatched. This CDR3 is 13 amino acids long. CDR1 and CDR2 (germline): SEHNR, FQNEAQ (reference sequence). Here the CDR3 DNA reads TGTGCCTACCTTAGCGGGGGGGCAGATGAGCAGTTCTTC. Its protein product is CAYLSGGADEQFF.

This CDR3 reads CASRDRGFSYEQYF. As DNA, the CDR3 is TGTGCCAGCAGGGACAGGGGATTTTCCTACGAGCAGTACTTC. This chain connects TRBV27 to TRBJ2-7, with TRBD1 matching 9 bases. Losses at the gene ends were 6 bases for V and 1 base for J; bases not matched to a gene: 4. The germline gives CDR1 MNHEY, CDR2 SMNVEV (reference sequence). This CDR3 is 14 amino acids long.

This clone appeared a few times. The chain combines TRBV6-2 or TRBV6-3 with TRBJ2-1; 8 bases match TRBD2. With 6 bases clipped from V and 0 bases from J, the junction kept 4 bases outside the gene matches. The CDR3 runs 15 residues. The germline gives CDR1 MNHEY, CDR2 SVGEGT. For the CDR3, the DNA is TGTGCCAGCAGCTTGAGCGGGGGCTCCTACAATGAGCAGTTCTTC. This sequence encodes CASSLSGGSYNEQFF.

This clone was recorded at least ten times. The same CDR3 arises from other DNA sequences in this sample as well. The genes are TRBV6-1 and TRBJ2-6, with D possibly being TRBD1 (5 bases). The V gene's germline CDR1 is MNHNS and CDR2 SASEGT. The V end was cut by 6 bases, the J end by 3 bases, with 12 bases between. The CDR3 covers 15 residues. CDR3: CASSPQGDGANVLTF. The CDR3 region has the DNA TGTGCCAGCAGCCCCCAGGGCGATGGGGCCAACGTCCTGACTTTC.

This clone is termed medium-sized. The rearrangement uses TRBV28 and TRBJ1-1; D unresolved. V was pared by 8 bases and J by 2 bases, with 6 bases between. The CDR3 is 11 residues long. CDR1 and CDR2 (germline): MDHEN, SYDVKM. DNA of the CDR3: TGTGCCAGCTGGGGAAACACTGAAGCTTTCTTT. Translated, it gives CASWGNTEAFF.

This clone was detected once. The chain joins TRBV30 to TRBJ2-7; TRBD1 might be the D (6 bases). The germline gives CDR1 GTSNPN, CDR2 SVGIG (reference sequence). Trimming pared 8 bases from V and 3 bases from J, leaving 20 bases between. This CDR3 is built from 14 residues. The CDR3 region has the DNA TGTGCCCTCAGGACAGCCCGAGGGTTCTACGAGCAGTACTTC. The encoded protein is CALRTARGFYEQYF.

The chain uses TRBV28 and TRBJ2-5; either TRBD1 or TRBD2 may supply D (5 bases each). This CDR3 spans 13 amino acids. V was cut by 4 bases and J by 5 bases, with 11 bases left in between. Germline values: CDR1 MDHEN, CDR2 SYDVKM. CDR3 in DNA: TGTGCCAGCAGTTCAGCCGGGGCCGAGACCCAGTACTTC. Protein product: CASSSAGAETQYF.

There are a few counts of this clone. The chain links TRBV6-1 to TRBJ2-3; TRBD2 matches at 12 bases. The trim removed 8 bases at V and 13 bases at J, leaving 7 bases unmatched. CDR1 MNHNS and CDR2 SASEGT come from the germline V gene. This CDR3 is 12 amino acids long. CDR3 in DNA: TGTGCCAGCGGGGCTAGCGGGAGGGTGGAGTATTTT. As protein: CASGASGRVEYF.

This clone was seen many times. CDR3 in DNA: TGTGCCATCAGTGAGCCCCCCCGATGGGAGCAGTACTTC. This sequence encodes CAISEPPRWEQYF. The chain employs TRBV10-3 and TRBJ2-7; D uncertain. CDR1 and CDR2 (germline): ENHRY, SYGVKD. V lost 2 bases, J lost 7 bases, and 12 bases lay in between. The CDR3 loop spans 13 amino acids.

The CDR3 sequence is CASTTASGTNEQFF. The CDR3 DNA sequence: TGTGCCAGCACCACGGCTAGCGGGACGAATGAGCAGTTCTTC. The chain uses TRBV2 and TRBJ2-1, with 9 bases matching TRBD2. The length of the CDR3 is 14 residues. The germline V gene has CDR1 SNHLY and CDR2 FYNNEI. Trimming took 7 bases from V and 7 from J; bases not matched to a gene: 8.

This clone was seen only a few times. The DNA for the CDR3 is TGTGCCAGCAGTGCACCACCGGGACAGGGGCCCGGGGAGCAGTACTTC. It translates to CASSAPPGQGPGEQYF. The V and J genes are TRBV6-1 and TRBJ2-7; TRBD1 matches 10 bases. Germline CDR1 reads MNHNS; CDR2 reads SASEGT. CDR3 length: 16 amino acids. Trimming removed 4 bases from V and 7 bases from J; junction bases left unmatched: 13.

The CDR3 here is CASSLGGQNNQPQHF. CDR3 DNA sequence: TGTGCCAGCAGTTTAGGGGGACAGAACAATCAGCCCCAGCATTTT. This chain joins TRBV12-3 or TRBV12-4 and TRBJ1-5; TRBD1 agrees at 7 bases. CDR3 length: 15 amino acids. V shed 1 base, J shed 3 bases, and the junction held 3 bases outside the gene matches.

The chain is built from TRBV5-1 and TRBJ2-5, with D maybe TRBD1 (6 bases). V was clipped by 3 bases and J by 2 bases, with 8 bases between them. CDR1 SGHRS and CDR2 YFSETQ come from the germline V gene. The CDR3 totals 13 residues. The CDR3 reads CASSSGQQETQYF. CDR3 bases: TGCGCCAGCAGCTCGGGACAACAAGAGACCCAGTACTTC.

In this sample, this clone is medium-sized. The gene calls are TRBV6-5 and TRBJ1-1; D is ambiguous. Trimming removed 2 bases at V and 2 bases at J, with 12 bases between. CDR3 length: 15 amino acids. Germline assignment: CDR1 MNHEY and CDR2 SVGAGI. The chain's CDR3 is CASSYGRRINTEAFF. The DNA for the CDR3 is TGTGCCAGCAGTTACGGGAGACGGATCAACACTGAAGCTTTCTTT.

The rearrangement uses TRBV10-3 and TRBJ2-2; D is possibly TRBD1 or TRBD2 (5 bases each). Trimming took 0 bases from V and 7 from J, leaving 18 bases between them. The germline CDR1 and CDR2 sequences are ENHRY and SYGVKD. The CDR3 extends over 17 amino acids. CDR3: CAISESRGGLRGGELFF. CDR3 coding DNA: TGTGCCATCAGTGAGTCAAGGGGCGGACTCAGAGGCGGGGAGCTGTTTTTT.

Sample share makes this clone large. The rearrangement uses TRBV28 and TRBJ2-7, with 9 bases identical to TRBD1. Germline CDR1 MDHEN, CDR2 SYDVKM. The CDR3 length is 16 residues. The V segment lost 3 bases and the J segment 3 bases; nucleotides outside the gene matches: 9. DNA for the CDR3: TGTGCCAGCAGTTTGGTCCTCGACAGGGGGGGCTACGAGCAGTACTTC. Translating gives CASSLVLDRGGYEQYF.

A few counts support this clone. This chain uses TRBV6-2 or TRBV6-3 with TRBJ1-1; 7 bases map to TRBD1. The CDR3 is 15 amino acids. Germline lookup yields CDR1 MNHEY and CDR2 SVGEGT. Trimming took 5 bases from V and 5 from J; bases not matched to a gene: 11. The CDR3 loop reads CASSITRGVRTEAFF. The DNA of the CDR3 is TGTGCCAGCAGTATAACCAGGGGGGTGAGGACTGAAGCTTTCTTT.

This clone came up many times. CDR3 sequence reads: CASSQEAPSLKDDTQYF. The CDR3 DNA follows: TGCGCCAGCAGCCAAGAAGCTCCCTCACTGAAGGATGATACGCAGTATTTT. The chain recombines TRBV4-3 with TRBJ2-3; D gene unclear. This CDR3 comprises 17 residues. Trimming removed 0 bases from V and 6 bases from J, with 19 bases in between. CDR1 and CDR2 (germline): LGHNA, YSLEER.